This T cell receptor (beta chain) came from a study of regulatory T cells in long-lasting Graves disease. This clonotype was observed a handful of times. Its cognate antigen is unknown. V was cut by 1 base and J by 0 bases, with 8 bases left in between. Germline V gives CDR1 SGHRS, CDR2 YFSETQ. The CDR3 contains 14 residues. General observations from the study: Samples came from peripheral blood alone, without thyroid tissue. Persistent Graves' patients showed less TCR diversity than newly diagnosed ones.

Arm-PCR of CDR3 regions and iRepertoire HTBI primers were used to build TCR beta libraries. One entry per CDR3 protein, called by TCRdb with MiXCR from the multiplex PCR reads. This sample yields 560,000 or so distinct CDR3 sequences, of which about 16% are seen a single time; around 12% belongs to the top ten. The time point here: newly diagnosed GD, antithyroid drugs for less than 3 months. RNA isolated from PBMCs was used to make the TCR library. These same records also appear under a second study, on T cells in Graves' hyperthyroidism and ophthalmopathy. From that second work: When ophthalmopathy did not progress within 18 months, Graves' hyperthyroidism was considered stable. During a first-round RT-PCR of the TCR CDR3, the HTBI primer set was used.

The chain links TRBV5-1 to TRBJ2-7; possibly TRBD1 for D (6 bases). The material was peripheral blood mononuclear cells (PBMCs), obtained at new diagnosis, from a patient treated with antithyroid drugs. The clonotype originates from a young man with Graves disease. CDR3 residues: CASSLLGASYEQYF. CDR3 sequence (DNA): TGCGCCAGCAGCTTGTTGGGGGCCTCCTACGAGCAGTACTTC.